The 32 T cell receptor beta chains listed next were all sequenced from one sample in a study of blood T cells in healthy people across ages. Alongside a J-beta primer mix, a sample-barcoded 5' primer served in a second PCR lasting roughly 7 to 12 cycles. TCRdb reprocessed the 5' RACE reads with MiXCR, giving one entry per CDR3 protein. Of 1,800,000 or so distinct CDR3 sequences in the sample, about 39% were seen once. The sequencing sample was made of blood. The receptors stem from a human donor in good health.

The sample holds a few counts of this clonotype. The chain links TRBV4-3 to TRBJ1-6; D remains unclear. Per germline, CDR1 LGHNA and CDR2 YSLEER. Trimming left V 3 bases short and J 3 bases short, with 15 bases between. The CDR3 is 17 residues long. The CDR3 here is CASSHLHRPFYNSPLHF. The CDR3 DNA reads TGCGCCAGCAGCCACCTACACAGACCCTTCTATAATTCACCCCTCCACTTT.

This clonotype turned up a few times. CDR3 DNA sequence: TGTGCCAGCAGTAGGGACAGGGCTAGGCCCGGGGAGCTGTTTTTT. Encoded protein: CASSRDRARPGELFF. The chain employs TRBV12-3 or TRBV12-4 and TRBJ2-2; TRBD1 agrees at 9 bases. With V trimmed by 5 bases and J by 6 bases, 7 bases remained unmatched. The CDR3 runs to 15 residues.

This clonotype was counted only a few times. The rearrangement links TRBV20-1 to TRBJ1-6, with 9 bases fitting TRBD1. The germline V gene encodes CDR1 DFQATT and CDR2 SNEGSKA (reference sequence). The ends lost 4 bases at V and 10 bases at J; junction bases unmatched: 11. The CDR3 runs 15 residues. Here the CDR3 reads CSATRGPTGGSPLHF. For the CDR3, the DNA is TGCAGTGCTACAAGGGGGCCGACAGGGGGGTCACCCCTCCACTTT.

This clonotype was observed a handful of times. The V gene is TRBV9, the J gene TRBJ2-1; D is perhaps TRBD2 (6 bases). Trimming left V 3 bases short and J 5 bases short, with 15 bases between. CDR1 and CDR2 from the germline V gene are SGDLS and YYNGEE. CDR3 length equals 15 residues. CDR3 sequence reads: CASSEHSGQNNEQFF. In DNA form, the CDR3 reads TGTGCCAGCAGCGAACATAGCGGACAAAACAATGAGCAGTTCTTC.

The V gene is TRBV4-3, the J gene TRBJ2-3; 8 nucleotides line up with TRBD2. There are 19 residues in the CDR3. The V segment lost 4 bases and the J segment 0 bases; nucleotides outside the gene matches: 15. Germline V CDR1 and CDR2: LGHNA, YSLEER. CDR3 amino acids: CASSRVISEAGDSTDTQYF. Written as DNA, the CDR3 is TGCGCCAGCAGCCGGGTAATAAGCGAAGCGGGGGATAGCACAGATACGCAGTATTTT.

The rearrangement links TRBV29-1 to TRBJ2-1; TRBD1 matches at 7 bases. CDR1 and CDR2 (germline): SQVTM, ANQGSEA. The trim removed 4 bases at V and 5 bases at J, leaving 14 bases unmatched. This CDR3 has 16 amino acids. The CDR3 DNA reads TGCAGCGTTGGACAAACAGGGGAGTCGAGGGACAATGAGCAGTTCTTC. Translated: CSVGQTGESRDNEQFF.

The CDR3 region has the DNA TGTGCCAGCAGCTTTCCAGGGAGCAGACAACAGTATTTT. Translation: CASSFPGSRQQYF. V usage is TRBV7-2 and J usage is TRBJ2-3; D could derive from TRBD1 or TRBD2 (5 bases each). V was pared by 3 bases and J by 12 bases, with 16 bases between. Germline CDR1 is SGHTA and CDR2 is FQGNSA. The CDR3 has 13 residues.

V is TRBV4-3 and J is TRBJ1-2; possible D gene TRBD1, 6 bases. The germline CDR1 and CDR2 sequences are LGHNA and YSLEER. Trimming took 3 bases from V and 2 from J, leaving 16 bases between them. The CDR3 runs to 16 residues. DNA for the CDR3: TGCGCCAGCAGCCAGGACTACAGGGTCTCCAACTATGGCTACACCTTC. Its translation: CASSQDYRVSNYGYTF.

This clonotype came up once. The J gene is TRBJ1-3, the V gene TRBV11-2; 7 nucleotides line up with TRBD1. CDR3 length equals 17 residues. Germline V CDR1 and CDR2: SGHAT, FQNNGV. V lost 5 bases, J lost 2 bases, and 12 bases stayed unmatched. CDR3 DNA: TGTGCCAGCAGCACTCTCATACAGGGGTCCCCTGGAAACACCATATATTTT. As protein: CASSTLIQGSPGNTIYF.

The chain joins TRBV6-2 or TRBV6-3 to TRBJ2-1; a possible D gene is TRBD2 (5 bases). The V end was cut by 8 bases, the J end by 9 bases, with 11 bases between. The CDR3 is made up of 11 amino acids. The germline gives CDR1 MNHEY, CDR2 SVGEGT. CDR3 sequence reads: CASLGVGEQFF. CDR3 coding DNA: TGTGCCAGCCTCGGGGTCGGTGAGCAGTTCTTC.

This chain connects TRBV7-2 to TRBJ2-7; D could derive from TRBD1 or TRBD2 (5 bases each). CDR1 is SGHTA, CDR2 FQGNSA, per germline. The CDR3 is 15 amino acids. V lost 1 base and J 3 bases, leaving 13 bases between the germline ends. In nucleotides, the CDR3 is TGTGCCAGCAGCTTAGATGCAGGGACCTACTACGAGCAGTACTTC. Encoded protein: CASSLDAGTYYEQYF.

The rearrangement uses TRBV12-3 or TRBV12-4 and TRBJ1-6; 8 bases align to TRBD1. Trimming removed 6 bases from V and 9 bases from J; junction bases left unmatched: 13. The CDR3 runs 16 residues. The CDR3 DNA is TGTGCCAGCAGGCCCGGGGGACAGGTGTATTTTTCACCCCTCCACTTT. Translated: CASRPGGQVYFSPLHF.

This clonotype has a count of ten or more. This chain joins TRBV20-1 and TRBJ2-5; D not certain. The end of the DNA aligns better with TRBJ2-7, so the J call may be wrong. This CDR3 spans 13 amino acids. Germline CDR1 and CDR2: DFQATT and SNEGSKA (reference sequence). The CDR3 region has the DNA TGCAGTGCTATTGGCGCGGTGAGCAGCGAGCAGTACTTC. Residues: CSAIGAVSSEQYF.

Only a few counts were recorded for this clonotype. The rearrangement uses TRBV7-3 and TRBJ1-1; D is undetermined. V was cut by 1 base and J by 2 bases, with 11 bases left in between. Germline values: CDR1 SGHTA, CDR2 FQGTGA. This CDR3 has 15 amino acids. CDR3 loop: CASSLMGGQNTEAFF. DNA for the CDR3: TGTGCCAGCAGCTTAATGGGCGGGCAAAACACTGAAGCTTTCTTT.

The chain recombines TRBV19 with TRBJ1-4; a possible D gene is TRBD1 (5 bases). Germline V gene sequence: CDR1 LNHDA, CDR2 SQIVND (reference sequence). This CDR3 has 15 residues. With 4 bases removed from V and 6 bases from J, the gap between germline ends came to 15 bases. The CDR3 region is CASSSVAGKYEKLFF. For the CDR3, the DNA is TGTGCCAGTAGTAGCGTGGCAGGGAAGTATGAAAAACTGTTTTTT.

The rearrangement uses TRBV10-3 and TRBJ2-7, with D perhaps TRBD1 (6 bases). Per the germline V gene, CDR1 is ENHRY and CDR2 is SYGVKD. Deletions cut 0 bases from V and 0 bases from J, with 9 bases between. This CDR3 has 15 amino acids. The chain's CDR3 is CAISESPQGSYEQYF. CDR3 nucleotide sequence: TGTGCCATCAGTGAGTCCCCACAGGGCTCCTACGAGCAGTACTTC.

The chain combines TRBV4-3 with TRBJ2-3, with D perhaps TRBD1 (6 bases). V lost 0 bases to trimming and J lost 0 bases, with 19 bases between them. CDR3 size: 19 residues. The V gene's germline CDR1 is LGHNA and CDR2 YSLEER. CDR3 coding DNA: TGCGCCAGCAGCCAAGATAAGCGGACAGCCCGATCTAGCACAGATACGCAGTATTTT. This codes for CASSQDKRTARSSTDTQYF.

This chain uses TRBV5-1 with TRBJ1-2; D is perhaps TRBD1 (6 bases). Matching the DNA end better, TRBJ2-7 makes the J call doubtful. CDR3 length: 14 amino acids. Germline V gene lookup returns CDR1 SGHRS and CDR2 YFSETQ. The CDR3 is CASSLGDTGTEQYF. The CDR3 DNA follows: TGCGCCAGCAGCTTGGGGGATACAGGGACCGAGCAGTACTTC.

CDR3 nucleotide sequence: TGCGCCAGCAGTGAGGTTCGGGGGGTGACAAGCACAGATACGCAGTATTTT. Protein sequence: CASSEVRGVTSTDTQYF. This chain links TRBV10-2 with TRBJ2-3; 7 bases are shared with TRBD2. After removal of 2 bases from V and 0 bases from J, the junction contained 8 bases not matched to a gene. Germline CDR1 reads WSHSY; CDR2 reads SAAADI. The length of the CDR3 is 17 residues.

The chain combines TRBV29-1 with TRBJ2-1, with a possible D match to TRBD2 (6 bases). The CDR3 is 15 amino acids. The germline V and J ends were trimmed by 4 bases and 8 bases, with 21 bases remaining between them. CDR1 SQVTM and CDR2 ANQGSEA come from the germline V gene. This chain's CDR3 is CSVGGDGTNVDEQFF. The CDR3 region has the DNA TGCAGCGTTGGGGGGGACGGGACCAACGTGGATGAGCAGTTCTTC.

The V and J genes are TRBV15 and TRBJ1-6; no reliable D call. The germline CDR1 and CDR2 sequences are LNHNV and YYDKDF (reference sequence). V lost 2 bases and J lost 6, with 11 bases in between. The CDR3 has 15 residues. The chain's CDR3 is CATSRSDAFNSPLHF. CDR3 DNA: TGTGCCACCAGCAGATCGGACGCTTTTAATTCACCCCTCCACTTT.

The CDR3: CASSTRKLTEAFF. The CDR3 bases are TGTGCCAGCAGTACCAGGAAACTCACTGAAGCTTTCTTT. The chain employs TRBV6-5 and TRBJ1-1; D not certain. The V gene's germline CDR1 is MNHEY and CDR2 SVGAGI. This CDR3 is built from 13 residues. V was shortened by 5 bases and J by 4 bases, with 11 bases between the two germline ends.

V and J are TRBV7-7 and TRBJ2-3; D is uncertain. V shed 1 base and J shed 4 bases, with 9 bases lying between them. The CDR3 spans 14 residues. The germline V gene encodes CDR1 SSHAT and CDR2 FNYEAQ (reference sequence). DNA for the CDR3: TGTGCCAGCAGCTTAGGGGAAGGCGCAGATACGCAGTATTTT. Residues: CASSLGEGADTQYF. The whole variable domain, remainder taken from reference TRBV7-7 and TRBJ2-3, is GAGVSQSPRYKVTKRGQDVTLRCDPISSHATLYWYQQALGQGPEFLTYFNYEAQPDKSGLPSDRFSAERPEGSISTLTIQRTEQRDSAMYRCASSLGEGADTQYFGPGTRLTVL.

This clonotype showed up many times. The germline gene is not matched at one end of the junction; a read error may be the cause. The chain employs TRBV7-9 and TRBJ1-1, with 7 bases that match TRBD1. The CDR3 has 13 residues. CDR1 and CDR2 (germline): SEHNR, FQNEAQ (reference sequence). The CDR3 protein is CASSSPGGTEAFF. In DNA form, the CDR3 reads TGCGCCAGCAGCTCTCCAGGGGGCACTGAAGCTTTCTTT.

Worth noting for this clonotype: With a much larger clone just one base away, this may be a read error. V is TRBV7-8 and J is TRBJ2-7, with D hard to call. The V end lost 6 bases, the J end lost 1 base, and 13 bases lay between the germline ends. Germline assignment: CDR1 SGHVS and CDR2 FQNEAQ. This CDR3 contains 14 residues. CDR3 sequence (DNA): TGTGCCAGCAGACCAAGAAATCCTTCCTACGAGCAGTACTTC. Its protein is CASRPRNPSYEQYF.

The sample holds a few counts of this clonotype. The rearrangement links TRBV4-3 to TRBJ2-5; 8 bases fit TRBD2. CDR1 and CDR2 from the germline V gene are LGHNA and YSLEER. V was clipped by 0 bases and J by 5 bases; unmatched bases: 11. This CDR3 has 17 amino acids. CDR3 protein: CASSQDLTGGAGETQYF. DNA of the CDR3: TGCGCCAGCAGCCAAGATCTGACCGGGGGGGCCGGGGAGACCCAGTACTTC.

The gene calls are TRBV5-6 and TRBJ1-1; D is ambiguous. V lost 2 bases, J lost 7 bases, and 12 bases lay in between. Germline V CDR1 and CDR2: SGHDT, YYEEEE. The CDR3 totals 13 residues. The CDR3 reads CASSFVDSSEAFF. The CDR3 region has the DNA TGTGCCAGCAGCTTCGTAGATAGCAGTGAAGCTTTCTTT.

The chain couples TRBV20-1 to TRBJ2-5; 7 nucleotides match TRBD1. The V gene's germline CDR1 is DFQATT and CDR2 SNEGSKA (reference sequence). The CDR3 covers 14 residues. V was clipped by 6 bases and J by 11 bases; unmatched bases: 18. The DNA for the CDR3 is TGCAGTGCAAAGAGACAGGGCCTGCACAATGAGCAGTACTTC. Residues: CSAKRQGLHNEQYF.

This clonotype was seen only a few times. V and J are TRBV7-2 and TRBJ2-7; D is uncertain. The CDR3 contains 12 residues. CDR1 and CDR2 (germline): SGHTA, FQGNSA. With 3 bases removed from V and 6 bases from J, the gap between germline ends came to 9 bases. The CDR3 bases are TGTGCCAGCAGCTTCCCCCCCCTCGAGCAGTACTTC. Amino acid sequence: CASSFPPLEQYF.

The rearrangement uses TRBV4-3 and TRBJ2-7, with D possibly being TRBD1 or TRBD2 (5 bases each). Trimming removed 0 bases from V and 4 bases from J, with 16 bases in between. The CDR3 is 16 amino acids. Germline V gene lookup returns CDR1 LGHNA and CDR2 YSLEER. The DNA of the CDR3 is TGCGCCAGCAGCCAAGAATCTTCGGGGCACGATTACGAGCAGTACTTC. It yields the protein CASSQESSGHDYEQYF.

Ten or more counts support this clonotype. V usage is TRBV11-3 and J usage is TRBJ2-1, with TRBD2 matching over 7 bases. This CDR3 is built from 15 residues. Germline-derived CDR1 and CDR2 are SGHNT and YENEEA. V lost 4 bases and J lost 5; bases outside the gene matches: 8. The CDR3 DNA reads TGTGCCAGCAGCTCCAGACTAGCCCGGCACAATGAGCAGTTCTTC. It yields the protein CASSSRLARHNEQFF.

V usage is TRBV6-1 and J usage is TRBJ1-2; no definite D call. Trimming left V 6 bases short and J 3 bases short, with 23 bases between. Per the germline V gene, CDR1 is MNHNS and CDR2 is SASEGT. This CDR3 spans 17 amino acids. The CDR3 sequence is CASRVLPTLQRDYGYTF. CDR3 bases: TGTGCCAGCAGGGTACTTCCAACCCTCCAACGGGACTATGGCTACACCTTC.